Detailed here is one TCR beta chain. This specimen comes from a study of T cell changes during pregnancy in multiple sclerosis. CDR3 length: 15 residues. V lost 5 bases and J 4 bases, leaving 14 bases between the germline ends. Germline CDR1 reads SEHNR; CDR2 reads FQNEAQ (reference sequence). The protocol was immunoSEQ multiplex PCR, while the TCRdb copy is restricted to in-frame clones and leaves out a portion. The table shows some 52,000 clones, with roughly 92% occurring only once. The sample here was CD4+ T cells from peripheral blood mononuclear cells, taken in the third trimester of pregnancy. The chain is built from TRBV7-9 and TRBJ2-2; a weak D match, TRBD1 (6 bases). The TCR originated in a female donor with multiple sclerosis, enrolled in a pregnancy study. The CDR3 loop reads CASSRVEGGTGELFF. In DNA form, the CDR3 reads TGTGCCAGCAGCCGCGTGGAAGGGGGCACCGGGGAGCTGTTTTTT.